What follows describes a single T cell receptor (beta chain). Its specificity is not known. The entry originates in a study of blood T cells in healthy people across ages. General observations from the study: Significant beta diversity loss was already apparent by age around 36, declining roughly linearly.

Through a sample-barcoded 5' primer and a J-beta primer mix, a second PCR was run for about 6 to 11 cycles. TCRdb used MiXCR to reprocess the 5' RACE reads, holding one entry per CDR3 protein. Among roughly 1,000,000 distinct CDR3 sequences listed, approximately 26% were seen once. Separately, the same data were catalogued under a study of T cells of mothers and their children.

Sequenced material: blood. The receptor was derived from a girl aged 2-10 years in good health.

CDR3 nucleotides: TGTGCCAGCAGCTTGGTTGTGGGACAGACAAATTCACCCCTCCACTTT. This sequence encodes CASSLVVGQTNSPLHF. The chain uses TRBV5-5 and TRBJ1-6; 7 positions agree with TRBD1. V trimming: 0 bases; J trimming: 7 bases; junction bases outside the gene matches: 7. The CDR3 loop spans 16 amino acids. The germline gives CDR1 SGHKS, CDR2 YYEKEE (reference sequence).